What follows are 25 T cell receptor beta chains derived from one specimen sequenced in a study of blood T cells in healthy people across ages. Primed by a sample-barcoded 5' primer and a J-beta primer mix, a second PCR proceeded for about 6 to 12 cycles. TCRdb independently ran MiXCR on the 5' RACE reads; one entry per CDR3 protein. The sample gives some 760,000 distinct CDR3 sequences, about 25% of which show up once; roughly 9% is in the top ten. The sample was also linked to a second study, of T cells of mothers and their children.

The sample was blood. The receptors were sampled from a boy aged 5-17 years in good health.

In this sample, this clonotype turned up once. This rearrangement joins TRBV11-2 to TRBJ1-2; D may be TRBD1 (5 bases). Germline-derived CDR1 and CDR2 are SGHAT and FQNNGV. There are 15 residues in the CDR3. Trimming removed 1 base at V and 8 bases at J, with 17 bases between. This chain's CDR3 is CASSLGDGSGDGYTF. CDR3 nucleotides: TGTGCCAGCAGCTTAGGGGATGGGTCCGGGGACGGCTACACCTTC. The complete variable domain, with remaining parts taken from reference TRBV11-2 and TRBJ1-2, reads EAGVAQSPRYKIIEKRQSVAFWCNPISGHATLYWYQQILGQGPKLLIQFQNNGVVDDSQLPKDRFSAERLKGVDSTLKIQPAKLEDSAVYLCASSLGDGSGDGYTFGSGTRLTVV.

The V and J genes are TRBV29-1 and TRBJ2-1; the match to TRBD1 covers 8 bases. The ends lost 8 bases at V and 0 bases at J; junction bases unmatched: 6. This CDR3 region has 14 residues. Germline V CDR1 and CDR2: SQVTM, ANQGSEA. The CDR3 region has the DNA TGCAGCACCAGGGGGCATAGCTCCTACAATGAGCAGTTCTTC. Protein sequence: CSTRGHSSYNEQFF.

In its sample, this clonotype was seen a few times. V and J are TRBV20-1 and TRBJ2-1; 10 bases line up with TRBD2. Germline V CDR1 and CDR2: DFQATT, SNEGSKA (reference sequence). This CDR3 has 15 residues. V dropped 3 bases and J dropped 5; count of bases not matched to a gene: 7. DNA for the CDR3: TGCAGTGCTAGTCCCAGACTAGCGGGTAACAATGAGCAGTTCTTC. It encodes CSASPRLAGNNEQFF.

The chain carries TRBV5-5 and TRBJ2-5, with D tentatively TRBD1 or TRBD2 (6 bases each). The V and J ends lost 0 bases and 0 bases respectively, with 24 bases between them. Germline V gene data show CDR1 as SGHKS and CDR2 as YYEKEE (reference sequence). The CDR3 loop spans 20 amino acids. This CDR3 is CASSLGGNRAGRMYQETQYF. CDR3 coding DNA: TGTGCCAGCAGCTTGGGGGGGAACAGGGCGGGACGGATGTACCAAGAGACCCAGTACTTC.

The chain joins TRBV7-3 to TRBJ2-5; TRBD2 is a possible D gene (5 bases). The assigned J gene may be wrong: the sequence end matches TRBJ2-1 better. CDR3 length: 13 amino acids. Germline CDR1 SGHTA, CDR2 FQGTGA. The CDR3 sequence: CASSLFPGSEQFF. As DNA, the CDR3 is TGTGCCAGCAGCTTATTCCCTGGGAGTGAGCAGTTCTTC.

This clonotype has more than one count but fewer than ten. The chain recombines TRBV29-1 with TRBJ1-4; D unresolved. V was shortened by 3 bases and J by 5 bases, with 16 bases between the two germline ends. The CDR3 loop spans 15 amino acids. Germline V gives CDR1 SQVTM, CDR2 ANQGSEA. The CDR3 DNA reads TGCAGCGTTGAGATAGCTGGGGATGCCAATGAAAAACTGTTTTTT. Amino acids: CSVEIAGDANEKLFF.

This chain links TRBV29-1 with TRBJ2-7; the D is unclear. Deletions cut 3 bases from V and 0 bases from J, with 6 bases between. This CDR3 has 12 residues. The V gene's germline CDR1 is SQVTM and CDR2 ANQGSEA. The CDR3 region has the DNA TGCAGCGTTGAGGCGAGCTCCTACGAGCAGTACTTC. This codes for CSVEASSYEQYF.

V usage is TRBV12-3 or TRBV12-4 and J usage is TRBJ2-5, with 8 bases matching TRBD1. This CDR3 is 17 amino acids long. Trimming removed 6 bases from V and 0 bases from J; junction bases left unmatched: 12. As DNA, the CDR3 is TGTGCCAGCAGCAGAAGACAGGGGCTCAGGTACCAAGAGACCCAGTACTTC. Translated: CASSRRQGLRYQETQYF.

The chain employs TRBV12-3 or TRBV12-4 and TRBJ2-5; 10 bases match TRBD1. The CDR3 spans 17 residues. With V trimmed by 3 bases and J by 5 bases, 12 bases remained unmatched. CDR3 sequence reads: CASSFGDRGPGGETQYF. The CDR3 DNA is TGTGCCAGCAGTTTCGGTGACAGGGGGCCAGGGGGGGAGACCCAGTACTTC.

The chain carries TRBV7-9 and TRBJ2-5, with D perhaps TRBD2 (5 bases). This CDR3 has 18 amino acids. Per germline, CDR1 SEHNR and CDR2 FQNEAQ (reference sequence). The V and J ends lost 8 bases and 3 bases respectively, with 28 bases between them. This CDR3 reads CASSTGLNGDYIEETQYF. The CDR3 DNA follows: TGTGCCAGCTCTACTGGCCTCAACGGGGATTATATAGAAGAGACCCAGTACTTC.

The sample holds a few counts of this clonotype. This sequence joins TRBV5-1 and TRBJ1-1; D possibly corresponds to TRBD1 (6 bases). CDR3 size: 14 residues. V lost 3 bases, J lost 3 bases, and 12 bases lay in between. Germline loops: CDR1 SGHRS, CDR2 YFSETQ. The DNA for the CDR3 is TGCGCCAGCAGCTGGGGGAACAGGGACACTGAAGCTTTCTTT. Translating gives CASSWGNRDTEAFF. The whole variable domain, filled in from reference TRBV5-1 and TRBJ1-1, reads KAGVTQTPRYLIKTRGQQVTLSCSPISGHRSVSWYQQTPGQGLQFLFEYFSETQRNKGNFPGRFSGRQFSNSRSEMNVSTLELGDSALYLCASSWGNRDTEAFFGQGTRLTVV.

The chain's CDR3 is CASRGQGLTYGYTF. The CDR3 nucleotides are TGTGCCAGCAGAGGACAGGGACTGACCTATGGCTACACCTTC. The V gene is TRBV6-5, the J gene TRBJ1-2; the match to TRBD1 covers 8 bases. Germline V gives CDR1 MNHEY, CDR2 SVGAGI. This CDR3 is built from 14 residues. Unmatched junction bases numbered 7, after V lost 6 bases and J lost 4 bases.

This clonotype was observed a single time. The rearrangement links TRBV5-4 to TRBJ2-3, with a weak D call TRBD2 (6 bases). The CDR3 spans 13 residues. Trimming took off 9 bases at V and 2 bases at J, with 13 bases between the two ends. Germline V gene lookup returns CDR1 SGHNT and CDR2 YYREEE (reference sequence). CDR3 amino acids: CAMRTNPTDTQYF. As DNA, the CDR3 is TGTGCCATGAGGACTAACCCCACAGATACGCAGTATTTT. Full variable domain (missing parts from reference TRBV5-4 and TRBJ2-3): ETGVTQSPTHLIKTRGQQVTLRCSSQSGHNTVSWYQQALGQGPQFIFQYYREEENGRGNFPPRFSGLQFPNYSSELNVNALELDDSALYLCAMRTNPTDTQYFGPGTRLTVL.

The chain uses TRBV20-1 and TRBJ2-5, with TRBD1 matching over 8 bases. Per germline, CDR1 DFQATT and CDR2 SNEGSKA (reference sequence). The V and J ends lost 3 bases and 5 bases, in that order; junction bases with no gene match: 11. This CDR3 contains 15 residues. In DNA form, the CDR3 reads TGCAGTGCTAGTCGGCGGCAGGGGGCTATGGAGACCCAGTACTTC. It encodes CSASRRQGAMETQYF.

This clonotype was seen a few times. The V and J genes are TRBV5-1 and TRBJ2-7; 8 bases match TRBD2. V lost 4 bases and J lost 2; bases outside the gene matches: 8. CDR3 length: 15 residues. Germline assignment: CDR1 SGHRS and CDR2 YFSETQ. The CDR3, as DNA: TGCGCCAGCAGCCTCACTAGCGGAGGAGCCTACGAGCAGTACTTC. Translation gives CASSLTSGGAYEQYF.

The V gene is TRBV29-1, the J gene TRBJ1-4, with TRBD1 as a possible D gene (5 bases). From germline, CDR1 is SQVTM and CDR2 ANQGSEA. V shed 4 bases and J shed 11 bases, with 14 bases lying between them. This CDR3 region has 12 residues. The CDR3: CSVAGAAGKLFF. The CDR3 nucleotides are TGCAGCGTTGCTGGGGCAGCCGGGAAACTGTTTTTT.

This clonotype appeared a single time. J is TRBJ2-3 and V is TRBV6-2 or TRBV6-3; the D call may be TRBD1 or TRBD2 (5 bases each). CDR3 length: 17 amino acids. Per the germline V gene, CDR1 is MNHEY and CDR2 is SVGEGT. The V gene lost 8 bases and the J gene lost 5 bases, with 26 bases spanning the gap. The CDR3 loop is CASVPAHGAGSEDTQYF. DNA for the CDR3: TGTGCCAGCGTCCCGGCCCACGGGGCCGGTAGTGAAGATACGCAGTATTTT.

This chain links TRBV7-9 with TRBJ1-1, with TRBD1 as a possible D gene (6 bases). The germline V gene encodes CDR1 SEHNR and CDR2 FQNEAQ (reference sequence). There are 16 residues in the CDR3. Trimming shortened V by 4 bases and J by 3 bases, and 18 bases separated the two germline ends. This chain's CDR3 is CASSSNPQGFYTEAFF. Here the CDR3 DNA reads TGTGCCAGCAGCTCCAACCCACAGGGATTCTACACTGAAGCTTTCTTT.

The rearrangement joins TRBV29-1 to TRBJ2-5, with D tentatively TRBD1 (5 bases). The J call may be wrong; the DNA end is better matched by TRBJ2-1. The germline gives CDR1 SQVTM, CDR2 ANQGSEA. There are 12 residues in the CDR3. CDR3 region: CSVEQGTGEQFF. The CDR3 bases are TGCAGCGTTGAACAGGGAACTGGTGAGCAGTTCTTC.

V usage is TRBV5-6 and J usage is TRBJ2-1, with 7 bases that match TRBD2. The CDR3 is 16 amino acids. Germline CDR1 SGHDT, CDR2 YYEEEE. J was trimmed by 5 bases and V by 2 bases; bases with no gene match: 10. The CDR3 coding sequence is TGTGCCAGCAGCTTAGGTCGGGAGGCGACAGACAATGAGCAGTTCTTC. Residues: CASSLGREATDNEQFF.

This clonotype was seen more than once but under ten times. For the CDR3, the DNA is TGTGCCAGCAGCTTAGATGGCCGGACTCCCTCCTACAATGAGCAGTTCTTC. It codes for CASSLDGRTPSYNEQFF. The chain links TRBV11-3 to TRBJ2-1; D might be TRBD2 (5 bases). CDR3 size: 17 residues. From germline, CDR1 is SGHNT and CDR2 YENEEA. V lost 0 bases and J 0 bases, leaving 12 bases between the germline ends.

CDR3 residues: CASSQDAGPRETQYF. The CDR3 coding sequence is TGCGCCAGCAGCCAAGATGCAGGGCCAAGGGAGACCCAGTACTTC. The chain joins TRBV4-3 to TRBJ2-5; D might be TRBD1 (5 bases). The CDR3 is 15 amino acids. Looked up from germline, CDR1 is LGHNA and CDR2 is YSLEER. V was cut by 0 bases and J by 5 bases, with 13 bases left in between.

The chain links TRBV6-1 to TRBJ2-5; D may match TRBD1 or TRBD2 (5 bases each). The better agreement between TRBJ2-7 and the DNA end casts doubt on the J call. This CDR3 has 13 residues. CDR1 and CDR2 (germline): MNHNS, SASEGT. The DNA for the CDR3 is TGTGCCAGCAGCCCGATGGGGGCCTACGAGCAGTACTTC. Protein product: CASSPMGAYEQYF.

The chain uses TRBV4-3 and TRBJ2-3; 8 positions agree with TRBD2. Per germline, CDR1 LGHNA and CDR2 YSLEER. Losses at the gene ends were 0 bases for V and 7 bases for J; bases not matched to a gene: 3. The CDR3 is made up of 14 amino acids. The CDR3 protein is CASSQEAGEYTQYF. CDR3 nucleotide sequence: TGCGCCAGCAGCCAAGAAGCGGGGGAGTATACGCAGTATTTT.

The chain has TRBV28 and TRBJ1-6, with D unresolved. This CDR3 contains 16 residues. Trimming stripped 3 bases from V and 1 base from J, with 10 bases between. CDR1 MDHEN and CDR2 SYDVKM come from the germline V gene. The CDR3 DNA reads as TGTGCCAGCAGTTTTGAGGGAATATCCTATAATTCACCCCTCCACTTT. Amino acids: CASSFEGISYNSPLHF.